This T cell receptor beta chain comes out of a study of siplizumab effects on memory and regulatory T cells. The ends were cut back, 6 bases at V and 4 bases at J, with 15 bases in the middle. Per the germline V gene, CDR1 is MNHNS and CDR2 is SASEGT. The CDR3 spans 14 residues. Data came from immunoSEQ multiplex PCR; TCRdb stores just in-frame clones and leaves some out. Here the sample spans some 87,000 clones, 80% to 90% being singletons. The J gene is TRBJ1-2, the V gene TRBV6-1; no definite D call. The sequence came from a human donor in good health. The sequenced sample was CD4+ T cells sorted from blood. The CDR3 DNA is TGTGCCAGCAGGGGAGACGGAACTTCCTATGGCTACACCTTC. Its translation: CASRGDGTSYGYTF.